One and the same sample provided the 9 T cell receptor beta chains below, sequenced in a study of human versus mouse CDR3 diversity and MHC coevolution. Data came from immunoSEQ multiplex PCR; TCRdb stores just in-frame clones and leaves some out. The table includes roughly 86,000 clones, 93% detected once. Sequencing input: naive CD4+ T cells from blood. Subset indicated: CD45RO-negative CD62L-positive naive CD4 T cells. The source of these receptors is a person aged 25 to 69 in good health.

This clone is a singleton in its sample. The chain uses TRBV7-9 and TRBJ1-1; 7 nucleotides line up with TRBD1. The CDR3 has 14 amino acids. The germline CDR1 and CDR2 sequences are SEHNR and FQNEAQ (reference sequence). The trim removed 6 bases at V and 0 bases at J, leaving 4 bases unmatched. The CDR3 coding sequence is TGTGCCAGCAGGACGGGACAGTTGAACACTGAAGCTTTCTTT. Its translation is CASRTGQLNTEAFF.

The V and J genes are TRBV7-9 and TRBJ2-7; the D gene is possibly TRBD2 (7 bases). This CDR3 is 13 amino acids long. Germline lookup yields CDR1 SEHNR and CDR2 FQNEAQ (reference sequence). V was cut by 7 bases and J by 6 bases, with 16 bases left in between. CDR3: CASTGRGGGEQYF. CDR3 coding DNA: TGTGCCAGCACAGGAAGGGGGGGCGGCGAGCAGTACTTC. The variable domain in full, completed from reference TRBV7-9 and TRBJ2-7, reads DTGVSQNPRHKITKRGQNVTFRCDPISEHNRLYWYRQTLGQGPEFLTYFQNEAQLEKSRLLSDRFSAERPKGSFSTLEIQRTEQGDSAMYLCASTGRGGGEQYFGPGTRLTVT.

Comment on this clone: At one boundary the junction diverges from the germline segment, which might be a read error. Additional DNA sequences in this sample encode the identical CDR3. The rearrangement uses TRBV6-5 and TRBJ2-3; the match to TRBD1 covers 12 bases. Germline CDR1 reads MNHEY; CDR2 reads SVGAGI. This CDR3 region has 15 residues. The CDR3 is CASSYSGQGAYTQYF. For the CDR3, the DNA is TGTGCCAGCAGCTACTCGGGACAGGGGGCATATACGCAGTATTTT.

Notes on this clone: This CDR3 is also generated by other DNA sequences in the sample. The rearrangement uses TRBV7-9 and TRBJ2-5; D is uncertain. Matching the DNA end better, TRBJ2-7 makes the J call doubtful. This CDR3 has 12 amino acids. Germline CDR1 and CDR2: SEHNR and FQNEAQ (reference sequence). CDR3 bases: TGTGCCAGCAGCTCTTCATCCTACGAGCAGTACTTC. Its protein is CASSSSSYEQYF.

The CDR3 DNA is TGTGCCAGCAGCGTAGTATTGGGCTCTGAAGCTTTCTTT. Translating gives CASSVVLGSEAFF. The V gene is TRBV9, the J gene TRBJ1-1, with no clear D. V dropped 0 bases and J dropped 6 bases, with 9 bases sitting between them. Germline lookup yields CDR1 SGDLS and CDR2 YYNGEE. The CDR3 contains 13 residues.

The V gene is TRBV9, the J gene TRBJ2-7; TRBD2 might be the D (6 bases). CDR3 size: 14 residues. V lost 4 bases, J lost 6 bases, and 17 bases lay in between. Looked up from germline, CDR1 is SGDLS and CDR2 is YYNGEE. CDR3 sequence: CASSTRDFNSEQYF. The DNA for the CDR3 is TGTGCCAGCAGCACCCGGGACTTTAATTCCGAGCAGTACTTC.

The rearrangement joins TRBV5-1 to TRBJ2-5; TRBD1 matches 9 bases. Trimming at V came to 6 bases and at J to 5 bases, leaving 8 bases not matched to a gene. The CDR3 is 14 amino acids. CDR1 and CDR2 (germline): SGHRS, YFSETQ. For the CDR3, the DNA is TGCGCCAGCAACCCGGGACAGGGTGGGGAGACCCAGTACTTC. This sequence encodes CASNPGQGGETQYF. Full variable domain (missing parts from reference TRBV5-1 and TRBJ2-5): KAGVTQTPRYLIKTRGQQVTLSCSPISGHRSVSWYQQTPGQGLQFLFEYFSETQRNKGNFPGRFSGRQFSNSRSEMNVSTLELGDSALYLCASNPGQGGETQYFGPGTRLLVL.

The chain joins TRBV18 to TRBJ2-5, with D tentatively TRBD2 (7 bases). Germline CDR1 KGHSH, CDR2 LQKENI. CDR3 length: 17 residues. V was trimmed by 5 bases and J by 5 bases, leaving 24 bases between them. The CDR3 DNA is TGTGCCAGCTCATCTCTACCCGGCGCGGGGGCAGTGGAGACCCAGTACTTC. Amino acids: CASSSLPGAGAVETQYF.

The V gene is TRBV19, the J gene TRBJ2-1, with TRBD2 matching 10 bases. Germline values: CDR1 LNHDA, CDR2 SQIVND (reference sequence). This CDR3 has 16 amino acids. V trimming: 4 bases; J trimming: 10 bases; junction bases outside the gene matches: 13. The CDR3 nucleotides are TGTGCCAGTAGTAAGGCTAGCGGGAGTATGGTTTTAGAGCAGTTCTTC. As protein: CASSKASGSMVLEQFF.